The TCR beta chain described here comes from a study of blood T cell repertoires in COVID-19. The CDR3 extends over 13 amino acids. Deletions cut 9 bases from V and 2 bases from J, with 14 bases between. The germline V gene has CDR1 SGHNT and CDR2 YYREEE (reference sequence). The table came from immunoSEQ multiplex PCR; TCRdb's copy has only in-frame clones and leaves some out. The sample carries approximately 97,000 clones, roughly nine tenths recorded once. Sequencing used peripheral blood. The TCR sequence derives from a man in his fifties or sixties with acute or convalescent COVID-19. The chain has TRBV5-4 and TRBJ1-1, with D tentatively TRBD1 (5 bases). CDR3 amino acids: CAILIRGNTEAFF. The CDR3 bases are TGTGCCATCCTAATTAGGGGAAACACTGAAGCTTTCTTT.